Following are 25 T cell receptor beta chains from one sample sequenced in a study of T cell responses to AZD1222 COVID-19 vaccine. Some clones are missing from TCRdb's copy, which holds only in-frame ones; the method was immunoSEQ multiplex PCR. Here the sample spans roughly 180,000 clones, 90% to 95% being singletons. Specimen: peripheral blood, collected on day 0 of AZD1222 vaccination. The receptors were gathered from an adult in good health.

J is TRBJ2-5 and V is TRBV14; D gene unclear. The CDR3 extends over 13 amino acids. Germline loops: CDR1 SGHDN, CDR2 FVKESK. The V gene lost 4 bases and the J gene lost 3 bases, with 9 bases spanning the gap. The CDR3 nucleotides read TGTGCCAGCAGCCCCATCTCAGAAGAGACCCAGTACTTC. This encodes CASSPISEETQYF.

V gene TRBV7-9 combines with J gene TRBJ2-7; 8 positions match TRBD2. This CDR3 is 17 amino acids long. V gave up 4 bases and J gave up 9 bases; unmatched junction bases: 20. The germline V gene has CDR1 SEHNR and CDR2 FQNEAQ (reference sequence). CDR3 loop: CASSSSLSGNTLRGQYF. The CDR3 bases are TGTGCCAGCAGCTCATCCCTTAGCGGGAACACTCTACGAGGGCAGTACTTC.

A remark on this clone: The same CDR3 can be traced to other DNA sequences in this sample. The V call is TRBV3-1 (or the pseudogene TRBV3-2), the J call TRBJ2-7; weak D call: TRBD1 (5 bases). V was shortened by 0 bases and J by 4 bases, with 7 bases between the two germline ends. Germline V gene data show CDR1 as LGHDT and CDR2 as YNNKEL (reference sequence). CDR3 length: 13 residues. CDR3 sequence reads: CASSQEGVYEQYF. CDR3 nucleotides: TGTGCCAGCAGCCAAGAAGGGGTTTACGAGCAGTACTTC.

The rearrangement links TRBV28 to TRBJ2-3; 10 bases map to TRBD2. Germline loops: CDR1 MDHEN, CDR2 SYDVKM. V shed 8 bases, J shed 5 bases, and the junction held 10 bases outside the gene matches. This CDR3 has 15 residues. DNA of the CDR3: TGTGCCAGCCGTGGGGCTAGCGGGAGTAGAGATACGCAGTATTTT. This encodes CASRGASGSRDTQYF.

J is TRBJ2-7 and V is TRBV19; the D is unclear. Deletions cut 10 bases from V and 4 bases from J, with 17 bases between. Per the germline V gene, CDR1 is LNHDA and CDR2 is SQIVND (reference sequence). The CDR3 has 13 amino acids. The CDR3 loop is CATTTQNGYEQYF. DNA of the CDR3: TGTGCCACCACGACTCAGAACGGGTACGAGCAGTACTTC.

The rearrangement links TRBV15 to TRBJ1-1; tentative D call: TRBD1 (5 bases). Germline V gene lookup returns CDR1 LNHNV and CDR2 YYDKDF (reference sequence). Trimming removed 3 bases from V and 10 bases from J, with 12 bases in between. The CDR3 is 12 amino acids. CDR3 DNA sequence: TGTGCCACCAGCAGCCATGACAGAAGAGCTTTCTTT. It is translated as CATSSHDRRAFF. Full variable domain (remainder filled in from reference TRBV15 and TRBJ1-1): DAMVIQNPRYQVTQFGKPVTLSCSQTLNHNVMYWYQQKSSQAPKLLFHYYDKDFNNEADTPDNFQSRRPNTSFCFLDIRSPGLGDTAMYLCATSSHDRRAFFGQGTRLTVV.

V and J are TRBV6-5 and TRBJ2-2, with no clear D. This CDR3 comprises 13 residues. V lost 7 bases and J 2 bases, leaving 8 bases between the germline ends. CDR1 and CDR2 (germline): MNHEY, SVGAGI. As DNA, the CDR3 is TGTGCCAGCACTCCCGTCAACACCGGGGAGCTGTTTTTT. This sequence encodes CASTPVNTGELFF.

This chain connects TRBV2 to TRBJ1-1, with 9 bases matching TRBD1. The CDR3 consists of 16 residues. V lost 7 bases, J lost 4 bases, and 13 bases stayed unmatched. Germline V CDR1 and CDR2: SNHLY, FYNNEI. CDR3 amino acids: CASKDGTGIRVTEAFF. In DNA, the CDR3 is TGTGCCAGCAAGGATGGGACAGGGATTCGGGTCACTGAAGCTTTCTTT.

The CDR3 nucleotides read TGTGCCAGTAGTATACTAGCGGGAGAGGCCGGGGAGCTGTTTTTT. Translation gives CASSILAGEAGELFF. This chain joins TRBV19 and TRBJ2-2; 10 positions agree with TRBD2. Looked up from germline, CDR1 is LNHDA and CDR2 is SQIVND (reference sequence). J was trimmed by 6 bases and V by 2 bases; bases with no gene match: 3. There are 15 residues in the CDR3.

V gene TRBV10-2 combines with J gene TRBJ2-1; D not certain. This CDR3 comprises 15 residues. The germline V and J ends were trimmed by 3 bases and 0 bases, with 9 bases remaining between them. The germline V gene has CDR1 WSHSY and CDR2 SAAADI. This chain's CDR3 is CASSDGGASYNEQFF. The CDR3 DNA is TGCGCCAGCAGTGATGGCGGAGCCTCCTACAATGAGCAGTTCTTC.

The chain links TRBV19 to TRBJ2-5, with D hard to call. Trimming took 5 bases from V and 1 from J, leaving 8 bases between them. The CDR3 extends over 13 amino acids. Germline CDR1 reads LNHDA; CDR2 reads SQIVND (reference sequence). The DNA of the CDR3 is TGTGCCAGTAGTTTGGGATTCCAAGAGACCCAGTACTTC. Translated: CASSLGFQETQYF. The variable domain in full, completed from reference TRBV19 and TRBJ2-5, reads DGGITQSPKYLFRKEGQNVTLSCEQNLNHDAMYWYRQDPGQGLRLIYYSQIVNDFQKGDIAEGYSVSREKKESFPLTVTSAQKNPTAFYLCASSLGFQETQYFGPGTRLLVL.

This chain links TRBV5-1 with TRBJ1-3; D is unclear. V lost 3 bases, J lost 1 base, and 11 bases lay in between. From germline, CDR1 is SGHRS and CDR2 YFSETQ. This CDR3 comprises 15 residues. CDR3 residues: CASSYDATSGNTIYF. CDR3 DNA: TGCGCCAGCAGCTACGACGCAACTTCTGGAAACACCATATATTTT.

The chain joins TRBV5-4 to TRBJ2-7, with a tentative D call TRBD2 (5 bases). Germline V lookup: CDR1 SGHNT, CDR2 YYREEE (reference sequence). This CDR3 comprises 14 residues. With 6 bases removed from V and 7 bases from J, the gap between germline ends came to 20 bases. CDR3 in DNA: TGTGCCAGCAACGGTGGACTCGGAAGTGGGGAGCAGTACTTC. Its translation is CASNGGLGSGEQYF. Full variable domain (outside the CDR3, taken from reference TRBV5-4 and TRBJ2-7): ETGVTQSPTHLIKTRGQQVTLRCSSQSGHNTVSWYQQALGQGPQFIFQYYREEENGRGNFPPRFSGLQFPNYSSELNVNALELDDSALYLCASNGGLGSGEQYFGPGTRLTVT.

This sequence joins TRBV5-1 and TRBJ1-2; D is possibly TRBD1 (6 bases). Trimming removed 2 bases at V and 2 bases at J, with 10 bases between. The CDR3 runs 14 residues. Germline lookup yields CDR1 SGHRS and CDR2 YFSETQ. CDR3 protein: CASSFIQGNYGYTF. DNA for the CDR3: TGCGCCAGCAGCTTTATACAGGGAAACTATGGCTACACCTTC.

The rearrangement joins TRBV12-5 to TRBJ2-2; D unresolved. Deletions cut 3 bases from V and 4 bases from J, with 6 bases between. Germline assignment: CDR1 LGHNT and CDR2 FRNRAP. The CDR3 is made up of 13 amino acids. This CDR3 reads CASGLGGTGELFF. In DNA form, the CDR3 reads TGTGCTAGTGGTTTAGGCGGCACCGGGGAGCTGTTTTTT.

This sequence joins TRBV19 and TRBJ2-2; TRBD2 matches 7 bases. The germline V gene has CDR1 LNHDA and CDR2 SQIVND (reference sequence). The J segment lost 1 base and the V segment lost 7 bases, leaving 9 bases of the junction unmatched. The CDR3 extends over 16 amino acids. The CDR3 nucleotides read TGTGCCAGTACCCGGATGGCGGGAGTGAACACCGGGGAGCTGTTTTTT. It encodes CASTRMAGVNTGELFF.

This chain uses TRBV3-1 (or the pseudogene TRBV3-2) with TRBJ1-6; D remains ambiguous. Germline loops: CDR1 LGHDT, CDR2 YNNKEL (reference sequence). The CDR3 sequence is 14 residues long. Trimming took 0 bases from V and 4 from J, leaving 4 bases between them. CDR3 region: CASSQDNYNSPLHF. The CDR3 DNA follows: TGTGCCAGCAGCCAAGATAATTATAATTCACCCCTCCACTTT.

The chain employs TRBV24-1 and TRBJ2-1; D is possibly TRBD2 (7 bases). This CDR3 spans 15 amino acids. The V and J ends lost 9 bases and 10 bases respectively, with 24 bases between them. Per the germline V gene, CDR1 is KGHDR and CDR2 is SFDVKD. CDR3 region: CATPSGGGSTWEQFF. The CDR3 region has the DNA TGTGCCACCCCCTCGGGGGGCGGGAGCACATGGGAGCAGTTCTTC.

This clone was recorded once. The chain has TRBV9 and TRBJ2-5; D is possibly TRBD1 (6 bases). This CDR3 has 13 residues. The V end was cut by 0 bases, the J end by 5 bases, with 8 bases between. The germline CDR1 and CDR2 sequences are SGDLS and YYNGEE. CDR3 DNA sequence: TGTGCCAGCAGCGTAGATCAGGGGGAGACCCAGTACTTC. Translating it yields CASSVDQGETQYF.

The chain recombines TRBV5-1 with TRBJ2-2; perhaps TRBD1 as D (6 bases). Trimming removed 6 bases from V and 6 bases from J, with 18 bases in between. CDR1 and CDR2 (germline): SGHRS, YFSETQ. This CDR3 comprises 15 residues. The CDR3 nucleotides are TGCGCCAGCACCTCTCAGACAGGCTTTGCCGGGGAGCTGTTTTTT. Protein: CASTSQTGFAGELFF.

This clone was detected once. The chain carries TRBV18 and TRBJ2-3, with TRBD1 matching over 9 bases. The CDR3 runs 15 residues. Germline trimming cut 6 bases from V and 2 bases from J; bases unmatched to any gene: 6. Germline CDR1 reads KGHSH; CDR2 reads LQKENI. The CDR3 DNA sequence: TGTGCCAGCTCCCGGGACAGGGTTTCCACAGATACGCAGTATTTT. This sequence encodes CASSRDRVSTDTQYF.

The chain couples TRBV6-5 to TRBJ1-2; D gene unclear. CDR1 is MNHEY and CDR2 is SVGAGI in the germline V gene. The CDR3 is 12 amino acids. The germline V and J ends were trimmed by 6 bases and 4 bases, with 9 bases remaining between them. The DNA for the CDR3 is TGTGCCAGCAGATGGGAGACCTATGGCTACACCTTC. Translation gives CASRWETYGYTF.

The chain employs TRBV24-1 and TRBJ2-4, with 14 positions matching TRBD2. V lost 9 bases and J lost 0; bases outside the gene matches: 12. This CDR3 spans 19 amino acids. The germline V gene encodes CDR1 KGHDR and CDR2 SFDVKD. CDR3 protein: CATQTSGRGGAIAKNIQYF. In DNA, the CDR3 is TGTGCCACCCAGACTAGCGGGAGGGGAGGGGCTATAGCCAAAAACATTCAGTACTTC.

CDR3: CASSQSIDQPQHF. The CDR3 nucleotides read TGTGCCAGCAGCCAATCGATCGATCAGCCCCAGCATTTT. The chain employs TRBV14 and TRBJ1-5; D not resolved. Germline values: CDR1 SGHDN, CDR2 FVKESK. Trimming took off 2 bases at V and 5 bases at J, with 7 bases between the two ends. The CDR3 has 13 amino acids.

This clone has a handful of counts. The V and J genes are TRBV5-1 and TRBJ2-1, with D perhaps TRBD2 (6 bases). Germline V lookup: CDR1 SGHRS, CDR2 YFSETQ. The CDR3 loop spans 13 amino acids. With 4 bases removed from V and 5 bases from J, the gap between germline ends came to 10 bases. The chain's CDR3 is CASSTGLDNEQFF. The DNA for the CDR3 is TGCGCCAGCAGCACGGGACTCGACAATGAGCAGTTCTTC.